What follows are 8 T cell receptor beta chains derived from one specimen sequenced in a study of neoadjuvant nivolumab and ipilimumab in lung cancer. Clones were sequenced by immunoSEQ multiplex PCR, and TCRdb holds only the in-frame ones, with some missing. Here the sample spans some 50,000 clones, around nine tenths being singletons. Sequenced here: blood, sampled before neoadjuvant nivolumab, alone or with ipilimumab. The receptors come from an adult with non-small cell lung cancer. Some clones in this sample may be carry-over from other donors' samples.

The chain couples TRBV7-8 to TRBJ2-5; no clear D gene. Looked up from germline, CDR1 is SGHVS and CDR2 is FQNEAQ. Trimming shortened V by 5 bases and J by 4 bases, and 5 bases separated the two germline ends. CDR3 size: 11 residues. CDR3: CASSPRETQYF. CDR3 coding DNA: TGTGCCAGCAGCCCACGAGAGACCCAGTACTTC.

The chain carries TRBV6-1 and TRBJ1-2; no clear D. The V gene lost 6 bases and the J gene lost 1 base, with 6 bases spanning the gap. The CDR3 has 12 amino acids. CDR1 MNHNS and CDR2 SASEGT come from the germline V gene. CDR3 protein: CASRGHNYGYTF. The CDR3, as DNA: TGTGCCAGCAGAGGGCATAACTATGGCTACACCTTC.

The V call is TRBV23-1, the J call TRBJ2-7, with a weak D call TRBD1 (5 bases). TRBV23-1 is labeled an ORF, and its function is uncertain. Trimming removed 4 bases from V and 2 bases from J, with 15 bases in between. The CDR3 covers 15 residues. Here the CDR3 DNA reads TGCGCCAGCAGTCGCCCCCCGCAGGGCCCCTACGAGCAGTACTTC. Translated: CASSRPPQGPYEQYF.

CDR3 region: CASSLSGLETQYF. CDR3 in DNA: TGTGCCAGCAGCTTATCAGGGTTGGAGACCCAGTACTTC. This chain links TRBV7-2 with TRBJ2-5, with D perhaps matching TRBD1 (5 bases). V was trimmed by 2 bases and J by 5 bases, leaving 9 bases between them. The CDR3 covers 13 residues. The germline V gene encodes CDR1 SGHTA and CDR2 FQGNSA.

This clone was recorded only once. This chain joins TRBV9 and TRBJ2-5; 12 positions match TRBD2. Germline trimming cut 3 bases from V and 1 base from J; bases unmatched to any gene: 4. The length of the CDR3 is 16 residues. Germline V CDR1 and CDR2: SGDLS, YYNGEE. CDR3 DNA: TGTGCCAGCAGCGGTACTAGCGGGAGGTCCCAAGAGACCCAGTACTTC. Residues: CASSGTSGRSQETQYF.

The rearrangement uses TRBV5-1 and TRBJ1-3; no reliable D call. The V end lost 1 base, the J end lost 2 bases, and 1 base lay between the germline ends. From germline, CDR1 is SGHRS and CDR2 YFSETQ. The CDR3 consists of 12 residues. DNA for the CDR3: TGCGCCAGCAGCTTGACTGGAAACACCATATATTTT. Translated: CASSLTGNTIYF.

The chain joins TRBV18 to TRBJ1-2; 8 bases are shared with TRBD1. V dropped 2 bases and J dropped 7; count of bases not matched to a gene: 6. Germline values: CDR1 KGHSH, CDR2 LQKENI. The CDR3 length is 14 residues. The CDR3 bases are TGTGCCAGCTCACCATCGCAGGGGGCCGGTGGCTACACCTTC. It translates to CASSPSQGAGGYTF.

The gene calls are TRBV5-4 and TRBJ1-1, with D unresolved. V was pared by 0 bases and J by 1 base, with 10 bases between. The germline gives CDR1 SGHNT, CDR2 YYREEE (reference sequence). This CDR3 region has 15 residues. The CDR3 sequence is CASSLVWQANTEAFF. The CDR3 DNA reads TGTGCCAGCAGCTTGGTATGGCAGGCGAACACTGAAGCTTTCTTT.